The clone carrying this TCR beta chain was detected only a few times. This specimen belongs to a study of T-cell memory formation after mild COVID-19. CDR1 and CDR2 (germline): GTSNPN, SVGIG (reference sequence). This CDR3 has 11 residues. V was clipped by 5 bases and J by 13 bases, with 12 bases between them. TCRdb independently ran MiXCR on the 5' RACE reads; one entry per CDR3 protein. The table includes approximately 190,000 distinct CDR3 sequences, around 16% detected once. The sequenced sample was PBMCs or a T cell subset sorted from them (not recorded which). V usage is TRBV30 and J usage is TRBJ1-6; tentatively, D is TRBD1 (5 bases). This TCR was sampled from an adult woman who had mild COVID-19 (a few samples of this study predate the infection). Cell type and time point are not known. Here the CDR3 DNA reads TGTGCCTGGGCGTCGGGGGGGCCCCTCCACTTT. Protein: CAWASGGPLHF.